This TCR beta chain appears in the sequencing data of a study of blood T cell repertoires in COVID-19. As for the study in general: Symptom resolution, clearance, or two negative PCRs marked donors in Cohort 3 as recovered.

The CDR3 is 15 residues long. CDR1 is SGDLS and CDR2 is YYNGEE in the germline V gene. V lost 0 bases to trimming and J lost 6 bases; unmatched junction nucleotides: 6. This clone was detected once. Some clones are missing from TCRdb's copy, which holds only in-frame ones; the method was immunoSEQ multiplex PCR. In the table there are about 210,000 clones, roughly 84% of which are singletons. V and J are TRBV9 and TRBJ2-1, with TRBD2 matching over 7 bases. The sequence derives from a man aged 25-40 years in a cohort exposed to, infected with or recovered from COVID-19 (not recorded which). The specimen sequenced was PBMCs or T cells enriched from blood (not recorded which). CDR3 nucleotides: TGTGCCAGCAGCGTAGCAGCGGGGACTTTCAATGAGCAGTTCTTC. It is translated as CASSVAAGTFNEQFF.